This TCR beta chain is from a study of B cell selection in AIRE deficiency. Overall study findings and caveats: CDR3s were shorter in shared Treg sequences, reflecting few non-templated nucleotide insertions. Patient Tconv cells held about 28% of Treg sequences shared by healthy donors. In TCRBV usage, CDR3 length and diversity, patient Tconv and Treg cells matched healthy donors.

The V and J ends lost 0 bases and 1 base respectively, with 9 bases between them. The CDR3 is 15 amino acids. Germline values: CDR1 LNHNV, CDR2 YYDKDF (reference sequence). Regulatory T cells were sorted as CD4+CD25hiCD127low/negative cells. Control samples were from healthy, unrelated donors. Profiling relied on immunoSEQ multiplex PCR, and the TCRdb table lists in-frame clones only, not all of them. Among tens of thousands of clones listed, around 90% were seen once. On this clone itself: What it binds is not known.

V gene TRBV15 combines with J gene TRBJ1-1; unclear D gene. The sequenced material came from CD4+CD25+ Tregs sorted from PBMCs. The sequence was obtained from a human donor in good health. The CDR3 sequence is CATSRDQMGNTEAFF. As DNA, the CDR3 is TGTGCCACCAGCAGAGATCAGATGGGGAACACTGAAGCTTTCTTT.